A single sample is the source of the 17 T cell receptor beta chains below, sequenced in a study of cytomegalovirus exposure and HLA in healthy donors. Produced via immunoSEQ multiplex PCR; TCRdb's table is partial and in-frame only. The sample comprises roughly 80,000 clones, approximately 91% of which are singletons, and roughly 2.1% rests with the top ten. Specimen: PBMCs. The receptors shown here come from a man aged 25-45 years in good health and CMV-seronegative.

For this clone: The junction differs from germline at one of its ends, possibly a read error. The chain is built from TRBV27 and TRBJ1-1; D unclear. This CDR3 has 13 amino acids. Looked up from germline, CDR1 is MNHEY and CDR2 is SMNVEV (reference sequence). The CDR3 region has the DNA TGTGCCAGCAGTGTATCCCGGTGGACTGAAGCTTTCTTT. The encoded protein is CASSVSRWTEAFF.

The chain joins TRBV5-4 to TRBJ2-2, with D maybe TRBD1 (6 bases). The CDR3 totals 14 residues. Trimming shortened V by 9 bases and J by 6 bases, and 18 bases separated the two germline ends. From germline, CDR1 is SGHNT and CDR2 YYREEE (reference sequence). The CDR3 here is CATTMDRGAGELFF. The CDR3 coding sequence is TGTGCCACAACAATGGACAGAGGAGCCGGGGAGCTGTTTTTT.

The V gene is TRBV28, the J gene TRBJ2-3; tentatively, D is TRBD2 (7 bases). The germline gives CDR1 MDHEN, CDR2 SYDVKM. The CDR3 contains 15 residues. Between the trimmed V and J ends, which lost 3 bases and 0 bases, there was a span of 10 bases. CDR3 in amino acids: CASSFGGASTDTQYF. The CDR3 nucleotides read TGTGCCAGCAGTTTTGGGGGGGCAAGCACAGATACGCAGTATTTT. Full variable domain (outside the CDR3, taken from reference TRBV28 and TRBJ2-3): DVKVTQSSRYLVKRTGEKVFLECVQDMDHENMFWYRQDPGLGLRLIYFSYDVKMKEKGDIPEGYSVSREKKERFSLILESASTNQTSMYLCASSFGGASTDTQYFGPGTRLTVL.

This chain joins TRBV29-1 and TRBJ2-5; TRBD1 might be the D (5 bases). Per the germline V gene, CDR1 is SQVTM and CDR2 is ANQGSEA. The V end was cut by 6 bases, the J end by 3 bases, with 5 bases between. The CDR3 totals 10 residues. CDR3 nucleotide sequence: TGCAGCGTACAGGAAGAGACCCAGTACTTC. This translates into CSVQEETQYF.

This chain connects TRBV6-6 to TRBJ1-1, with TRBD1 matching over 8 bases. The ends lost 5 bases at V and 3 bases at J; junction bases unmatched: 8. This CDR3 region has 15 residues. The germline V gene has CDR1 MNHNY and CDR2 SVGAGI (reference sequence). In DNA form, the CDR3 reads TGTGCCAGCAGTACAGACAGGGGTTTGTACACTGAAGCTTTCTTT. Protein product: CASSTDRGLYTEAFF.

J is TRBJ2-7 and V is TRBV6-1; maybe TRBD1 (6 bases). The CDR3 has 14 amino acids. Germline V gene lookup returns CDR1 MNHNS and CDR2 SASEGT. V lost 3 bases, J lost 11 bases, and 20 bases lay in between. The CDR3, as DNA: TGTGCCAGCAGTGACACTGTACGGGGCAGGGGCGAGTACTTC. Its translation: CASSDTVRGRGEYF.

The chain couples TRBV7-3 to TRBJ2-3; TRBD1 agrees at 9 bases. The CDR3 extends over 15 amino acids. With 2 bases clipped from V and 5 bases from J, the junction kept 5 bases outside the gene matches. CDR1 SGHTA and CDR2 FQGTGA come from the germline V gene. The CDR3 DNA follows: TGTGCCAGCAGCTTAGGGACAGGGTTGGGAGATACGCAGTATTTT. Translating it yields CASSLGTGLGDTQYF.

The genes are TRBV19 and TRBJ2-2; TRBD1 is a possible D gene (5 bases). Per germline, CDR1 LNHDA and CDR2 SQIVND (reference sequence). This CDR3 is 16 amino acids long. V gave up 8 bases and J gave up 5 bases, with 21 bases separating them. CDR3 DNA sequence: TGTGCCAGTCGGCCATGGCTTCTGGGGCTGACCGGGGAGCTGTTTTTT. Translated: CASRPWLLGLTGELFF.

This clone appeared a few times. Here the CDR3 DNA reads TGTGCCAGCAAAACTGACAGTGTAGGACCCCTCCACTTT. Translated, it gives CASKTDSVGPLHF. This sequence joins TRBV7-8 and TRBJ1-6, with a tentative D call TRBD1 (5 bases). V dropped 7 bases and J dropped 12 bases, with 16 bases sitting between them. This CDR3 comprises 13 residues. CDR1 and CDR2 (germline): SGHVS, FQNEAQ.

The chain links TRBV18 to TRBJ1-5; possibly TRBD1 for D (5 bases). The CDR3 length is 14 residues. Germline V gene sequence: CDR1 KGHSH, CDR2 LQKENI. V was cut by 2 bases and J by 9 bases, with 14 bases left in between. The DNA of the CDR3 is TGTGCCAGCTCACCAGAGCCAAGACAGAGGCCCCAGCATTTT. Amino acid sequence: CASSPEPRQRPQHF.

The genes are TRBV6-1 and TRBJ2-1, with TRBD1 as a possible D gene (6 bases). CDR3 length: 16 amino acids. CDR1 is MNHNS and CDR2 is SASEGT in the germline V gene. V was shortened by 1 base and J by 0 bases, with 10 bases between the two germline ends. The CDR3 nucleotides are TGTGCCAGCAGTGAAGTTGGGGGCGCCTCCTACAATGAGCAGTTCTTC. This sequence encodes CASSEVGGASYNEQFF.

V is TRBV27 and J is TRBJ1-5; TRBD1 matches at 8 bases. V shed 5 bases and J 6 bases; nucleotides not matched to a gene: 3. CDR3 length: 13 amino acids. Germline V gene lookup returns CDR1 MNHEY and CDR2 SMNVEV (reference sequence). The CDR3 nucleotides read TGTGCCAGCAGTACGACAGGGGCTCAGCCCCAGCATTTT. Protein product: CASSTTGAQPQHF.

This chain connects TRBV5-8 to TRBJ1-6, with 7 bases lining up with TRBD1. The CDR3 is 16 amino acids. Germline V gene lookup returns CDR1 SGHTS and CDR2 YDEGEE. The J segment lost 8 bases and the V segment lost 4 bases, leaving 12 bases of the junction unmatched. This chain's CDR3 is CASSRIDRAWDSPLHF. In DNA form, the CDR3 reads TGTGCCAGCAGCAGAATAGACAGGGCATGGGATTCACCCCTCCACTTT.

This chain joins TRBV6-1 and TRBJ2-2; D remains unclear. The CDR3 contains 12 residues. Trimming removed 7 bases at V and 4 bases at J, with 7 bases between. Germline CDR1 reads MNHNS; CDR2 reads SASEGT. CDR3 in amino acids: CASIDLTGELFF. CDR3 bases: TGTGCCAGCATTGATCTCACCGGGGAGCTGTTTTTT.

The table lists this clone with a count of one. The chain joins TRBV28 to TRBJ2-4, with D maybe TRBD1 (5 bases). CDR3 length: 18 residues. CDR1 and CDR2 (germline): MDHEN, SYDVKM. Trimming pared 5 bases from V and 3 bases from J, leaving 23 bases between. CDR3 nucleotide sequence: TGTGCCAGCAGTCCCAATGGTTGGGTCCCGGACAACAAAAACATTCAGTACTTC. Protein: CASSPNGWVPDNKNIQYF.

CDR3 in amino acids: CASSYPGLAGNEQFF. CDR3 DNA sequence: TGTGCCAGCAGTTACCCCGGGCTAGCGGGCAATGAGCAGTTCTTC. This chain uses TRBV6-6 with TRBJ2-1, with 8 bases aligning to TRBD2. Germline lookup yields CDR1 MNHNY and CDR2 SVGAGI (reference sequence). Germline trimming cut 2 bases from V and 6 bases from J; bases unmatched to any gene: 6. The CDR3 covers 15 residues.

V is TRBV18 and J is TRBJ2-1; D gene ambiguous. V was shortened by 6 bases and J by 9 bases, with 15 bases between the two germline ends. CDR3 length: 13 amino acids. Germline lookup yields CDR1 KGHSH and CDR2 LQKENI. The CDR3 is CASSTLTETEQFF. The CDR3 nucleotides are TGTGCCAGCTCCACCCTTACAGAGACTGAGCAGTTCTTC.